This passage covers 31 T cell receptor beta chains from one sample sequenced in a study of neoadjuvant anti-PD-1 for oral cavity cancer (dated by TCRdb to about 2021). Libraries came from the immunoSEQ multiplex PCR assay. This immuneACCESS table, as held by TCRdb, lists in-frame sequences with V and J called but not all clones. Of the missing ones, under half trace to an unresolved V gene in checked studies; the others have no known cause. This sample is represented by 9,000 to 9,500 clones; around 63% of them were singletons. The top ten clones comprise 8% to 10% of the sample. Per the publication, the time point label means: before neoadjuvant nivolumab. The specimen was tumor tissue, collected before nivolumab (anti-PD-1) treatment. The receptor source for this set is a person between 35 and 79 years old with oral cavity squamous cell carcinoma.

J is TRBJ2-3 and V is TRBV7-3; tentatively, D is TRBD1 (6 bases). Trimming removed 5 bases from V and 0 bases from J, with 9 bases in between. Per the germline V gene, CDR1 is SGHTA and CDR2 is FQGTGA. The CDR3 loop spans 14 amino acids. This CDR3 is CASSPGASTDTQYF. CDR3 coding DNA: TGTGCCAGCAGCCCAGGGGCTAGCACAGATACGCAGTATTTT.

The gene calls are TRBV6-1 and TRBJ2-5, with 7 bases matching TRBD2. CDR3 size: 13 residues. V trimming: 6 bases; J trimming: 3 bases; junction bases outside the gene matches: 4. Germline lookup yields CDR1 MNHNS and CDR2 SASEGT. CDR3 in DNA: TGTGCCAGCAGGCACAGCGGGGAAGAGACCCAGTACTTC. Translation: CASRHSGEETQYF.

The V and J genes are TRBV27 and TRBJ1-5; D is undetermined. Germline loops: CDR1 MNHEY, CDR2 SMNVEV (reference sequence). The CDR3 extends over 13 amino acids. V was trimmed by 2 bases and J by 0 bases, leaving 2 bases between them. As DNA, the CDR3 is TGTGCCAGCAGTTTAACTAGCAATCAGCCCCAGCATTTT. It yields the protein CASSLTSNQPQHF.

The table lists this clone with a few counts. The rearrangement joins TRBV28 to TRBJ2-1; D possibly corresponds to TRBD2 (5 bases). V was trimmed by 3 bases and J by 10 bases, leaving 7 bases between them. The CDR3 spans 11 residues. Germline V lookup: CDR1 MDHEN, CDR2 SYDVKM. CDR3 sequence: CASSFSGEQFF. The DNA of the CDR3 is TGTGCCAGCAGTTTTTCGGGGGAGCAGTTCTTC.

The chain combines TRBV28 with TRBJ2-4, with D possibly being TRBD2 (6 bases). V lost 3 bases to trimming and J lost 0 bases, with 18 bases between them. Germline CDR1 is MDHEN and CDR2 is SYDVKM. This CDR3 region has 18 residues. CDR3 in DNA: TGTGCCAGCAGTTTCTGGTCTAGCGCCGCCGTAGCCAAAAACATTCAGTACTTC. This codes for CASSFWSSAAVAKNIQYF. Variable domain in full (rest from reference TRBV28 and TRBJ2-4): DVKVTQSSRYLVKRTGEKVFLECVQDMDHENMFWYRQDPGLGLRLIYFSYDVKMKEKGDIPEGYSVSREKKERFSLILESASTNQTSMYLCASSFWSSAAVAKNIQYFGAGTRLSVL.

This clone is categorized as medium-sized. This chain connects TRBV7-9 to TRBJ1-1; D remains ambiguous. The CDR3 totals 16 residues. Germline assignment: CDR1 SEHNR and CDR2 FQNEAQ (reference sequence). The V end was cut by 2 bases, the J end by 0 bases, with 13 bases between. CDR3 sequence reads: CASSLYSGGLNTEAFF. Here the CDR3 DNA reads TGTGCCAGCAGCTTATATTCGGGCGGTTTGAACACTGAAGCTTTCTTT.

CDR3 nucleotides: TGTGCCAGCAGTTTCACGGGGGCGGGCGGGGAGCTGTTTTTT. Encoded protein: CASSFTGAGGELFF. V gene TRBV6-5 combines with J gene TRBJ2-2; tentatively, D is TRBD1 or TRBD2 (6 bases each). There are 14 residues in the CDR3. V lost 4 bases and J lost 7, with 13 bases in between. In germline, CDR1 is MNHEY, CDR2 SVGAGI.

This clone was observed a single time. This chain uses TRBV7-9 with TRBJ2-7; unclear D gene. The V gene's germline CDR1 is SEHNR and CDR2 FQNEAQ (reference sequence). The CDR3 runs 11 residues. The V end was cut by 5 bases, the J end by 4 bases, with 6 bases between. Here the CDR3 reads CASSPQYEQYF. The CDR3 DNA is TGTGCCAGCAGCCCACAGTACGAGCAGTACTTC.

The rearrangement uses TRBV6-1 and TRBJ2-1; 8 bases are a match to TRBD1. The germline V gene has CDR1 MNHNS and CDR2 SASEGT. The CDR3 is 13 amino acids. V shed 5 bases, J shed 5 bases, and the junction held 2 bases outside the gene matches. The CDR3 bases are TGTGCCAGCAGTCCGACAGGGGACAATGAGCAGTTCTTC. This sequence encodes CASSPTGDNEQFF.

This sequence joins TRBV5-1 and TRBJ2-1; D uncertain. The CDR3 covers 12 residues. Germline-derived CDR1 and CDR2 are SGHRS and YFSETQ. The ends were cut back, 0 bases at V and 8 bases at J, with 6 bases in the middle. The CDR3 region is CASSLGLDEQFF. The DNA of the CDR3 is TGCGCCAGCAGCTTGGGATTAGATGAGCAGTTCTTC. Variable domain in full (rest from reference TRBV5-1 and TRBJ2-1): KAGVTQTPRYLIKTRGQQVTLSCSPISGHRSVSWYQQTPGQGLQFLFEYFSETQRNKGNFPGRFSGRQFSNSRSEMNVSTLELGDSALYLCASSLGLDEQFFGPGTRLTVL.

This clone was observed a handful of times. CDR3 sequence (DNA): TGCGCCAGCAGCGCTACCACGGATGGCTACACCTTC. Translated: CASSATTDGYTF. This chain uses TRBV5-1 with TRBJ1-2; D is uncertain. Per the germline V gene, CDR1 is SGHRS and CDR2 is YFSETQ. CDR3 size: 12 residues. V was shortened by 4 bases and J by 6 bases, with 10 bases between the two germline ends.

The rearrangement uses TRBV27 and TRBJ2-7; 8 nucleotides match TRBD2. V shed 8 bases, J shed 6 bases, and the junction held 9 bases outside the gene matches. The germline V gene encodes CDR1 MNHEY and CDR2 SMNVEV (reference sequence). This CDR3 region has 13 residues. The CDR3 coding sequence is TGTGCCAGCGGACCGGGACTAGGTATCGAGCAGTACTTC. This encodes CASGPGLGIEQYF.

The rearrangement uses TRBV6-6 and TRBJ1-5; 9 bases are shared with TRBD1. CDR1 MNHNY and CDR2 SVGAGI come from the germline V gene (reference sequence). The junction had 6 bases not matched to a gene; V was cut back by 4 bases and J by 2 bases. This CDR3 has 16 residues. In DNA, the CDR3 is TGTGCCAGCAGTTCTGGTTGGGACAGGGGCAATCAGCCCCAGCATTTT. It specifies CASSSGWDRGNQPQHF.

This clone was observed a single time. This chain uses TRBV7-9 with TRBJ1-5; the match to TRBD1 covers 7 bases. The V gene end was trimmed by 4 bases and the J gene end by 0 bases; junction bases not matched to a gene: 6. The CDR3 consists of 16 residues. The germline CDR1 and CDR2 sequences are SEHNR and FQNEAQ (reference sequence). The CDR3 sequence: CASSSYRGHSNQPQHF. The CDR3 DNA follows: TGTGCCAGCAGCTCCTACAGGGGACATAGCAATCAGCCCCAGCATTTT.

This clone appeared a few times. The genes are TRBV7-9 and TRBJ1-4, with D possibly matching TRBD1 (5 bases). This CDR3 comprises 17 residues. V was cut by 5 bases and J by 1 base, with 17 bases left in between. Germline CDR1 SEHNR, CDR2 FQNEAQ (reference sequence). The CDR3 bases are TGTGCCAGCAGCCGCTTGGGGGGGGATGGAACTAATGAAAAACTGTTTTTT. Its protein is CASSRLGGDGTNEKLFF.

The chain is built from TRBV2 and TRBJ2-5; 7 bases agree with TRBD1. V lost 7 bases to trimming and J lost 1 base; unmatched junction nucleotides: 6. The CDR3 runs to 14 residues. CDR1 and CDR2 from the germline V gene are SNHLY and FYNNEI. The CDR3 DNA is TGTGCCAGCATTGCACAGGGGATCCAAGAGACCCAGTACTTC. Translating gives CASIAQGIQETQYF.

This chain's CDR3 is CASSLGLAGGETQYF. For the CDR3, the DNA is TGTGCCAGCAGCTTAGGACTAGCGGGGGGCGAGACCCAGTACTTC. The chain links TRBV9 to TRBJ2-5; 14 nucleotides agree with TRBD2. Germline V gene sequence: CDR1 SGDLS, CDR2 YYNGEE. The CDR3 covers 15 residues. V trimming: 4 bases; J trimming: 5 bases; junction bases outside the gene matches: 4. The full variable domain, with the rest looked up from reference TRBV9 and TRBJ2-5, is DSGVTQTPKHLITATGQRVTLRCSPRSGDLSVYWYQQSLDQGLQFLIQYYNGEERAKGNILERFSAQQFPDLHSELNLSSLELGDSALYFCASSLGLAGGETQYFGPGTRLLVL.

V usage is TRBV5-1 and J usage is TRBJ1-5, with D possibly matching TRBD1 (6 bases). This CDR3 region has 15 residues. The germline V and J ends were trimmed by 3 bases and 3 bases, with 13 bases remaining between them. Germline CDR1 reads SGHRS; CDR2 reads YFSETQ. The CDR3 sequence: CASSWGSGVNQPQHF. The DNA of the CDR3 is TGCGCCAGCAGCTGGGGGTCAGGGGTCAATCAGCCCCAGCATTTT.

The gene calls are TRBV2 and TRBJ2-1, with 8 bases matching TRBD2. The CDR3 sequence is 16 residues long. Germline-derived CDR1 and CDR2 are SNHLY and FYNNEI. V shed 4 bases, J shed 0 bases, and the junction held 5 bases outside the gene matches. The CDR3 sequence is CASSVSGASSYNEQFF. In DNA, the CDR3 is TGTGCCAGCAGTGTTAGCGGGGCCAGCTCCTACAATGAGCAGTTCTTC.

The chain couples TRBV9 to TRBJ2-3; tentatively, D is TRBD2 (5 bases). Germline V CDR1 and CDR2: SGDLS, YYNGEE. There are 15 residues in the CDR3. V was clipped by 1 base and J by 5 bases, with 14 bases between them. Here the CDR3 DNA reads TGTGCCAGCAGCGTATTCGAGGGAGTAGGAGATACGCAGTATTTT. Residues: CASSVFEGVGDTQYF.

The table lists this clone with a count of one. This chain connects TRBV28 to TRBJ1-3; no reliable D call. The CDR3 sequence is 17 residues long. Germline assignment: CDR1 MDHEN and CDR2 SYDVKM. The V gene lost 1 base and the J gene lost 0 bases, with 13 bases spanning the gap. CDR3: CASSLSGLRSSGNTIYF. The DNA of the CDR3 is TGTGCCAGCAGTTTATCCGGACTGCGAAGCTCTGGAAACACCATATATTTT.

This chain joins TRBV5-1 and TRBJ1-4; D gene ambiguous. Germline CDR1 and CDR2: SGHRS and YFSETQ. Trimming removed 6 bases from V and 4 bases from J, with 16 bases in between. The CDR3 consists of 15 residues. The CDR3 sequence: CASTPGPSFNEKLFF. CDR3 in DNA: TGCGCCAGCACCCCCGGACCGTCTTTTAATGAAAAACTGTTTTTT.

The V gene is TRBV18, the J gene TRBJ1-2; no clear D gene. There are 11 residues in the CDR3. Germline CDR1 and CDR2: KGHSH and LQKENI. The V end lost 3 bases, the J end lost 3 bases, and 2 bases lay between the germline ends. CDR3 DNA: TGTGCCAGCTCACCTGACTATGGCTACACCTTC. It specifies CASSPDYGYTF.

The rearrangement joins TRBV27 to TRBJ1-2; D perhaps matches TRBD1 (5 bases). Trimming shortened V by 3 bases and J by 6 bases, and 17 bases separated the two germline ends. CDR1 and CDR2 (germline): MNHEY, SMNVEV (reference sequence). This CDR3 spans 15 amino acids. The CDR3 DNA reads as TGTGCCAGCAGTTTCGGCACCGGGGGTGGCAATGGCTACACCTTC. This encodes CASSFGTGGGNGYTF.

The rearrangement joins TRBV9 to TRBJ1-1; possibly TRBD1 for D (6 bases). Looked up from germline, CDR1 is SGDLS and CDR2 is YYNGEE. V was clipped by 0 bases and J by 0 bases, with 12 bases between them. CDR3 length: 16 amino acids. Here the CDR3 reads CASSVEGQLMNTEAFF. The DNA of the CDR3 is TGTGCCAGCAGCGTAGAGGGACAACTAATGAACACTGAAGCTTTCTTT.

V is TRBV6-1 and J is TRBJ2-7, with 9 bases aligning to TRBD1. The CDR3 is made up of 14 amino acids. From germline, CDR1 is MNHNS and CDR2 SASEGT. The V gene end was trimmed by 6 bases and the J gene end by 3 bases; junction bases not matched to a gene: 6. The chain's CDR3 is CASRMTGGLYEQYF. CDR3 DNA: TGTGCCAGCAGAATGACAGGGGGGCTCTACGAGCAGTACTTC.

This CDR3 is CASSPGDITNYGYTF. CDR3 nucleotides: TGCGCCAGCAGCCCTGGAGACATCACTAACTATGGCTACACCTTC. The V and J genes are TRBV5-1 and TRBJ1-2; D not certain. The V gene's germline CDR1 is SGHRS and CDR2 YFSETQ. V was pared by 4 bases and J by 0 bases, with 13 bases between. The CDR3 covers 15 residues.

V gene TRBV9 combines with J gene TRBJ1-3, with 8 bases fitting TRBD1. Germline CDR1 is SGDLS and CDR2 is YYNGEE. The CDR3 runs to 15 residues. The junction had 6 bases not matched to a gene; V was cut back by 3 bases and J by 4 bases. The CDR3 sequence is CASSAGQGVGNTIYF. The CDR3 DNA follows: TGTGCCAGCAGCGCCGGACAGGGAGTAGGAAACACCATATATTTT.

V is TRBV13 and J is TRBJ2-7; 7 positions match TRBD1. V lost 4 bases and J lost 2; bases outside the gene matches: 5. The germline gives CDR1 PRHDT, CDR2 FYEKMQ (reference sequence). CDR3 length: 14 amino acids. CDR3 in DNA: TGTGCCAGCAGCTGCGACAGGGACACCTACGAGCAGTACTTC. Translated: CASSCDRDTYEQYF.

The chain has TRBV27 and TRBJ2-2; D assignment may be TRBD1 or TRBD2 (5 bases each). The V gene lost 2 bases and the J gene lost 2 bases, with 18 bases spanning the gap. This CDR3 is 18 amino acids long. Germline-derived CDR1 and CDR2 are MNHEY and SMNVEV (reference sequence). In DNA, the CDR3 is TGTGCCAGCAGTTTAAACAATGCCGGGACGGCAAACACCGGGGAGCTGTTTTTT. Translation: CASSLNNAGTANTGELFF.

The chain recombines TRBV5-1 with TRBJ1-1; TRBD1 might be the D (5 bases). The CDR3 length is 13 residues. V lost 4 bases and J 6 bases, leaving 13 bases between the germline ends. Germline CDR1 is SGHRS and CDR2 is YFSETQ. DNA of the CDR3: TGCGCCAGCAGCCCAGGGACCGACGCTGAAGCTTTCTTT. Translation: CASSPGTDAEAFF.